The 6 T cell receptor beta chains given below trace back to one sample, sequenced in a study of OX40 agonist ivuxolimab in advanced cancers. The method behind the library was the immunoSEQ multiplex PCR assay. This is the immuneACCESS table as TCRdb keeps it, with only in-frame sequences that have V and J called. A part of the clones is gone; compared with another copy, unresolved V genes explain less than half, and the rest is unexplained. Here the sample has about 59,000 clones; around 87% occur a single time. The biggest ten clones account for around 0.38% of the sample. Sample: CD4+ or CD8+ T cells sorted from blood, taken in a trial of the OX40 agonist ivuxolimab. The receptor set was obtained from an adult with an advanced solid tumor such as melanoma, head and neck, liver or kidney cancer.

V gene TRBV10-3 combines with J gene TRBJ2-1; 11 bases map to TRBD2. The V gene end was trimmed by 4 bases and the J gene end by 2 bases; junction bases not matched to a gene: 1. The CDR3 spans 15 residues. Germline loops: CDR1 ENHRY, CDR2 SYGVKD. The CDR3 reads CAISGGLAAYNEQFF. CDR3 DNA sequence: TGTGCCATCAGTGGGGGACTAGCGGCCTACAATGAGCAGTTCTTC.

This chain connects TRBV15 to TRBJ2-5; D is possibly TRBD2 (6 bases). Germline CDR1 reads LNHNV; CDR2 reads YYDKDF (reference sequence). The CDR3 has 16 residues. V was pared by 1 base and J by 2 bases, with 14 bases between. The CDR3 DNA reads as TGTGCCACCAGCAGAGGAAGCGGCGGGGTACAAGAGACCCAGTACTTC. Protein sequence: CATSRGSGGVQETQYF.

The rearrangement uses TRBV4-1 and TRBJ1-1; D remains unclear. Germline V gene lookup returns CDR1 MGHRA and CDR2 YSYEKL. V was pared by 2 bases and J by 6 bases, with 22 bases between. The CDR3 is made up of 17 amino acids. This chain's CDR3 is CASSQPREIGYKAEAFF. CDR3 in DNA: TGCGCCAGCAGCCAACCCCGCGAAATCGGATACAAGGCTGAAGCTTTCTTT.

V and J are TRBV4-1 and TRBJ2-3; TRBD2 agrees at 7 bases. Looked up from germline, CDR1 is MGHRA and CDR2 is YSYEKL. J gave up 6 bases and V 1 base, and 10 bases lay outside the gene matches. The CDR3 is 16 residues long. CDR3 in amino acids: CASSQGFSGPRDTQYF. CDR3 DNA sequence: TGCGCCAGCAGCCAAGGTTTTAGCGGGCCTAGGGATACGCAGTATTTT.

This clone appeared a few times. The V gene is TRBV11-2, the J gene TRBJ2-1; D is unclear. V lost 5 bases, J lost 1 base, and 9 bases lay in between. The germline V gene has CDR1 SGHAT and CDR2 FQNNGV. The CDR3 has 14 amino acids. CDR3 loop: CASSPRVSYNEQFF. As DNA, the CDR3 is TGTGCCAGCAGCCCCCGAGTATCCTACAATGAGCAGTTCTTC.

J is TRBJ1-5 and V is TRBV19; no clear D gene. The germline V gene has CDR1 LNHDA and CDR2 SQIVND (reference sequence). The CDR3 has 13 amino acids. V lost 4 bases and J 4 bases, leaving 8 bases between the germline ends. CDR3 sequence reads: CASSTNKNQPQHF. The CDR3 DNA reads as TGTGCCAGTAGTACCAACAAGAATCAGCCCCAGCATTTT.